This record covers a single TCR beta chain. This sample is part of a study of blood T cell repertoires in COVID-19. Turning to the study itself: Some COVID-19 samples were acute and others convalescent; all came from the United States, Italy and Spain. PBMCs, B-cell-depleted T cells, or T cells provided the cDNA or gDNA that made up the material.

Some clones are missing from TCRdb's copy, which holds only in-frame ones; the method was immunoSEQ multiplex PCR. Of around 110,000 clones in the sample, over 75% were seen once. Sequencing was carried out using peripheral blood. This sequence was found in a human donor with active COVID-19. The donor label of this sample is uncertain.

CDR3 sequence reads: CASSQDAGGTEAFF. CDR3 bases: TGCGCCAGCAGCCAAGATGCGGGGGGGACTGAAGCTTTCTTT. V usage is TRBV4-1 and J usage is TRBJ1-1, with a possible D match to TRBD1 (5 bases). Between the trimmed V and J ends, which lost 0 bases and 5 bases, there was a span of 10 bases. Germline CDR1 reads MGHRA; CDR2 reads YSYEKL. This CDR3 comprises 14 residues.